There are many counts of the clone carrying this T cell receptor beta chain. Its antigen is as yet unknown. No treatment of any kind had been given to any patient before thyroid surgery. Trimming cost V 4 bases and J 7 bases, with 19 bases left between them. The CDR3 covers 14 residues. Looked up from germline, CDR1 is SQVTM and CDR2 is ANQGSEA. In the original processing: In papillary thyroid cancer, a distant-metastasis classifier was built using CDR3 differences across clinicopathological groups. With MiXCR, TCRdb reprocessed the PCR reads. TCRdb, not the original authors, processed these V and J calls. The sample records about 48,000 clones, approximately 24% being singletons. This specimen comes from a study of metastatic and nonmetastatic thyroid tumors. The wider study: Across blood and tumor or nodule tissue, repertoires from malignant and benign thyroid patients were compared with one another. Regarding the study as a whole: It was reportedly found that TCR beta diversity was significantly higher in malignant thyroid tumors than in benign nodules, a difference seen in both blood and tumor samples.

The sequenced material came from blood. The clonotype was recovered from a male donor with papillary thyroid cancer or a benign thyroid nodule (not recorded which). Some clones in this sample may be carry-over from other donors' samples. This chain joins TRBV29-1 and TRBJ1-2; D gene unclear. The CDR3 loop is CSVVPSTPNFGYTF. The CDR3 DNA sequence: TGCAGCGTTGTCCCCAGTACCCCAAATTTTGGCTACACCTTC. The complete variable domain, with remaining parts taken from reference TRBV29-1 and TRBJ1-2, reads SAVISQKPSRDICQRGTSLTIQCQVDSQVTMMFWYRQQPGQSLTLIATANQGSEATYESGFVIDKFPISRPNLTFSTLTVSNMSPEDSSIYLCSVVPSTPNFGYTFGSGTRLTVV.